This T cell receptor (beta chain) was retrieved from a study of beta chain features in type 1 diabetes. Study outcomes and limitations: Researchers reported that naive, central memory and Treg TCRB repertoires appeared more similar in patients than in healthy donors. Amplification by PCR could prefer shorter templates, with the same effect in patients and controls.

The investigators reverse transcribed all of the isolated RNA, so they sequenced expressed TCRB transcripts. The method was immunoSEQ multiplex PCR; TCRdb's version includes in-frame clones alone and lacks a portion of them. Of hundreds of thousands of clones listed, about 15% were seen once; the top ten hold approximately 0.038%. Trimming took 5 bases from V and 1 from J, leaving 19 bases between them. The CDR3 is 17 residues long. CDR1 and CDR2 from the germline V gene are SEHNR and FQNEAQ (reference sequence). All sorted populations exceeded 95% purity. Regarding this clone: Its antigen is not identified.

The rearrangement joins TRBV7-9 to TRBJ2-3; D is tentatively TRBD1 or TRBD2 (5 bases each). The sequencing input was naive CD4+ T cells from blood. This receptor was obtained from a man aged 25-40 years in good health. In nucleotides, the CDR3 is TGTGCCAGCAGCGTGATTCCGGGACCCCGCCGCACAGATACGCAGTATTTT. It specifies CASSVIPGPRRTDTQYF.